The rows below give T cell receptor beta chains drawn from one sample of a study of early T cells in non-severe SARS-CoV-2 infection. MiXCR, applied by TCRdb to the 5' RACE reads, yields one record per CDR3 protein. Of tens of thousands of distinct CDR3 sequences listed, about an eighth are singletons. The sample here was whole blood, taken at baseline. These TCRs come from an adult who was a healthcare worker with PCR-confirmed SARS-CoV-2 infection or an uninfected control (not recorded which). Both conserved end residues are part of each CDR3. The D gene is left open where the match is weak. Clone size appears in some rows only: once, few, many, or a class for an expanded clone.

v_call	d_call	j_call	clone_size	cdr3_length	cdr3_aa	cdr3_nt
TRBV20-1	TRBD2	TRBJ2-5	few	15	CSVTPGGSGRETQYF	TGCAGTGTTACCCCCGGCGGGAGTGGGCGTGAGACCCAGTACTTC
TRBV4-1	.	TRBJ2-2	few	13	CASSQGNTGELFF	TGCGCCAGCAGCCAAGGGAACACCGGGGAGCTGTTTTTT
TRBV29-1	.	TRBJ1-2	few	11	CSAGTDYGYTF	TGCAGCGCCGGGACGGACTATGGCTACACCTTC
TRBV20-1	.	TRBJ2-6	few	14	CSARTVVGANVLTF	TGCAGTGCTAGGACGGTCGTAGGGGCCAACGTCCTGACTTTC
TRBV7-2	TRBD2	TRBJ2-2	.	17	CASRRSGLATNTGELFF	TGTGCCAGCAGGCGGTCGGGACTAGCGACGAACACCGGGGAGCTGTTTTTT
TRBV11-2	.	TRBJ2-7	many	16	CASSPGGLRGGHEQYF	TGTGCCAGCAGCCCAGGAGGACTGCGAGGAGGCCACGAGCAGTACTTC
TRBV7-8	.	TRBJ2-7	many	17	CASSSQSLQGGFYEQYF	TGTGCCAGCAGCTCACAAAGCCTTCAAGGAGGGTTTTACGAGCAGTACTTC
TRBV3-1	TRBD2	TRBJ2-2	few	19	CASSQERGSGVSNTGELFF	TGTGCCAGCAGCCAAGAAAGAGGAAGCGGGGTATCGAACACCGGGGAGCTGTTTTTT
TRBV5-4	.	TRBJ1-1	few	14	CASSQGGRYTEAFF	TGTGCCAGCAGCCAAGGGGGACGGTACACTGAAGCTTTCTTT
TRBV14	.	TRBJ2-7	few	12	CASSQDFHEQYF	TGTGCCAGCAGCCAGGACTTTCACGAGCAGTACTTC
TRBV10-3	.	TRBJ1-3	few	12	CATRGFGNTIYF	TGTGCCACCCGGGGGTTCGGAAACACCATATATTTT
TRBV5-1	.	TRBJ2-7	few	14	CASSPDRVGYEQYF	TGCGCCAGCAGCCCGGACAGAGTGGGCTACGAGCAGTACTTC
TRBV11-2	TRBD2	TRBJ2-3	.	18	CASSNALTSDSSTDTQYF	TGTGCCAGCAGCAACGCGCTCACTAGCGACTCTAGCACAGATACGCAGTATTTT
TRBV2	.	TRBJ2-7	.	15	CASSEGISESYEQYF	TGTGCCAGCAGTGAGGGAATTAGCGAGTCCTACGAGCAGTACTTC
TRBV5-1	.	TRBJ2-6	.	15	CASSLGYSGANVLTF	TGCGCCAGCAGCTTGGGCTACTCTGGGGCCAACGTCCTGACTTTC
TRBV28	TRBD1	TRBJ2-1	.	13	CASSGQVYNEQFF	TGTGCCAGCAGCGGACAGGTCTACAATGAGCAGTTCTTC
TRBV28	TRBD1	TRBJ2-7	few	13	CASSPQGFGEQYF	TGTGCCAGCAGCCCACAGGGGTTCGGCGAGCAGTACTTC
TRBV20-1	.	TRBJ1-5	.	15	CSAREKGYSNQPQHF	TGCAGTGCTAGAGAAAAGGGCTATAGCAATCAGCCCCAGCATTTT
TRBV30	.	TRBJ2-2	.	13	CAWLAGNTGELFF	TGTGCCTGGTTGGCGGGGAACACCGGGGAGCTGTTTTTT
TRBV6-5	.	TRBJ1-5	many	15	CASRQTISGGQPQHF	TGTGCCAGCAGACAGACCATTTCCGGCGGTCAGCCCCAGCATTTT
TRBV18	.	TRBJ1-3	few	14	CASSPRDLGNTIYF	TGTGCCAGCTCACCACGAGACCTCGGAAACACCATATATTTT
TRBV5-8	TRBD2	TRBJ2-1	.	16	CASSLAGLAGRNEQFF	TGTGCCAGCAGCTTGGCAGGGCTAGCGGGGCGGAATGAGCAGTTCTTC
TRBV7-2	TRBD2	TRBJ2-5	.	16	CASSLATSGGRETQYF	TGTGCCAGCAGCTTAGCGACTAGCGGGGGCCGGGAGACCCAGTACTTC
TRBV28	.	TRBJ2-2	.	15	CASSFRGVATGELFF	TGTGCCAGCAGTTTTCGGGGAGTGGCCACCGGGGAGCTGTTTTTT
TRBV7-9	.	TRBJ2-7	.	14	CASGVEGLTYEQYF	TGTGCCAGTGGTGTGGAGGGCCTGACCTACGAGCAGTACTTC
TRBV5-6	.	TRBJ2-3	.	12	CASSLWAGEQYF	TGTGCCAGCAGCTTATGGGCAGGAGAGCAGTATTTT
TRBV29-1	.	TRBJ2-2	.	12	CSVGEAAGELFF	TGCAGCGTTGGGGAGGCTGCCGGGGAGCTGTTTTTT
TRBV6-2/TRBV6-3	TRBD2	TRBJ2-7	many	14	CASKWGGNSYEQYF	TGTGCCAGTAAGTGGGGGGGGAACTCCTACGAGCAGTACTTC
TRBV7-9	TRBD2	TRBJ2-2	few	14	CASSRTSAVRELFF	TGTGCCAGCAGCCGGACTAGCGCAGTAAGGGAGCTGTTTTTT
TRBV11-2	TRBD2	TRBJ2-7	few	15	CASSSWTSGDYEQYF	TGTGCCAGCAGCTCTTGGACTAGCGGGGACTACGAGCAGTACTTC
TRBV6-5	.	TRBJ1-2	many	12	CASLGAGEGYTF	TGTGCCAGCTTAGGGGCAGGGGAAGGCTACACCTTC
TRBV15	.	TRBJ1-5	.	13	CATSRAPGEPQHF	TGTGCCACCAGCAGGGCTCCGGGGGAGCCCCAGCATTTT